This record concerns one T cell receptor beta chain sequence. Libraries were prepared by immunoSEQ multiplex PCR; TCRdb keeps only in-frame clonotypes and omits some of them. The sample includes approximately 79,000 clones, around four fifths of them seen just once. Time point indicated: pretreatment peripheral blood. This entry comes from a study of PD-L1 blockade in urothelial cancer. The TCR sequence derives from a man aged 40-50 years with urothelial cancer. Sample: PBMCs, taken around atezolizumab (anti-PD-L1) treatment.

CDR3 sequence reads: CASSWDRGPGTEAFF. The CDR3 DNA sequence: TGTGCCAGCAGTTGGGACAGGGGGCCCGGCACAGAAGCTTTCTTT. This chain uses TRBV27 with TRBJ1-1; 12 bases map to TRBD1. With 4 bases clipped from V and 8 bases from J, the junction kept 8 bases outside the gene matches. CDR1 is MNHEY, CDR2 SMNVEV, per germline (reference sequence). This CDR3 has 15 residues.